These T cell receptor beta chains were read from a single sample in a study of patients and donors after allogeneic stem cell transplantation. TCRdb redid the calling of the RT-PCR reads with MiXCR, one entry per CDR3 protein. This sample carries about 410,000 distinct CDR3 sequences, roughly 17% of them seen once, and the ten largest clones take 6% to 8%. The sample was blood, either unsorted or a sorted T cell fraction (not recorded which). These receptors were obtained from a human donor who was either an allogeneic HSCT recipient or a stem cell or donor lymphocyte infusion donor (not recorded which). It is not recorded whose cells these are; they may come from a transplant donor. CDR3s include the opening cysteine and the closing phenylalanine or tryptophan. Fields, in order: clone size, D gene, V gene, J gene, CDR3 protein, CDR3 DNA. D genes are given only for firm matches. Rows give clone size only sometimes, using once, few, many, or a class for an expanded clone.

few	-	TRBV29-1	TRBJ2-5	CSVEVTNKETQYF	TGCAGCGTTGAAGTGACCAATAAGGAGACCCAGTACTTC
-	-	TRBV4-3	TRBJ1-1	CASSQTGYTEAFF	TGCGCCAGCAGCCAGACGGGTTACACTGAAGCTTTCTTT
-	TRBD1	TRBV6-1	TRBJ1-4	CASGTGREKLFF	TGTGCCAGCGGGACAGGGAGGGAAAAACTGTTTTTT
few	-	TRBV6-5	TRBJ2-1	CASSYSIGDPSREQFF	TGTGCCAGCAGTTACTCGATCGGGGACCCTTCGCGTGAGCAGTTCTTC
few	-	TRBV20-1	TRBJ2-7	CSARSGLDPAQYF	TGCAGTGCTAGATCTGGGCTAGACCCCGCGCAGTACTTC
few	-	TRBV30	TRBJ1-2	CAWGIGGGYGYTF	TGTGCCTGGGGGATAGGGGGAGGCTATGGCTACACCTTC
few	-	TRBV27	TRBJ2-7	CASSLSQAGPNYEQYF	TGTGCCAGCAGTTTATCGCAGGCGGGCCCAAACTACGAGCAGTACTTC
-	-	TRBV20-1	TRBJ2-2	CSFPRGNTGELFF	TGCAGTTTCCCCCGCGGGAACACCGGGGAGCTGTTTTTT
many	TRBD2	TRBV6-1	TRBJ2-1	CASRLAGYNEQFF	TGTGCCAGTAGACTAGCGGGGTACAATGAGCAGTTCTTC
few	-	TRBV29-1	TRBJ1-2	CSVGEGGGYTF	TGCAGCGTTGGAGAAGGGGGAGGCTACACCTTC
few	TRBD1	TRBV20-1	TRBJ1-2	CSHWDSYGYTF	TGCAGTCACTGGGACAGCTATGGCTACACCTTC
-	-	TRBV12-3/TRBV12-4	TRBJ2-1	CASIPGSMVNEQFF	TGTGCCAGCATCCCCGGGAGTATGGTAAATGAGCAGTTCTTC
-	TRBD2	TRBV3-1	TRBJ2-3	CASSPRWTSGGDTQYF	TGTGCCAGCAGCCCCCGTTGGACTAGCGGGGGAGATACGCAGTATTTT
once	-	TRBV3-1	TRBJ1-1	CASSQKGTGMNTEAFF	TGTGCCAGCAGCCAGAAAGGGACGGGGATGAACACTGAAGCTTTCTTT
few	-	TRBV5-1	TRBJ2-5	CASSLGKDPRGTQYF	TGCGCCAGCAGCTTGGGAAAGGACCCCCGAGGGACCCAGTACTTC
-	-	TRBV4-3	TRBJ1-2	CASSQEYGSYGYTF	TGCGCCAGCAGCCAAGAATATGGCAGCTATGGCTACACCTTC
many	-	TRBV7-9	TRBJ2-7	CASSPGTGEQYF	TGTGCCAGCAGCCCCGGGACGGGAGAGCAGTACTTC
-	-	TRBV6-5	TRBJ1-6	CASSYHDGNSPLHF	TGTGCCAGCAGTTACCACGACGGGAATTCACCCCTCCACTTT
few	-	TRBV20-1	TRBJ1-4	CSAIRGQKLFF	TGCAGTGCTATTCGGGGTCAAAAACTGTTTTTT
few	-	TRBV5-1	TRBJ2-5	CASSLGLGAQYF	TGCGCCAGCAGCTTGGGTCTTGGGGCCCAGTACTTC
-	-	TRBV12-3/TRBV12-4	TRBJ2-6	CASSPRILGANVLTF	TGTGCCAGCAGTCCACGAATTCTGGGGGCCAACGTCCTGACTTTC
few	-	TRBV12-3/TRBV12-4	TRBJ1-5	CASSPAGSSFSQPQHF	TGTGCCAGCAGTCCTGCGGGAAGCTCATTTAGTCAGCCCCAGCATTTT
-	-	TRBV4-1	TRBJ1-2	CASSQELKVYGYTF	TGCGCCAGCAGCCAAGAACTCAAGGTCTATGGCTACACCTTC
few	-	TRBV9	TRBJ2-7	CASSAQGSGQPQYF	TGTGCCAGCAGCGCACAAGGGAGTGGACAGCCGCAGTACTTC
many	TRBD1	TRBV4-1	TRBJ2-7	CASSQADRVEQYF	TGCGCCAGCAGCCAGGCAGACAGGGTCGAGCAGTACTTC
few	-	TRBV2	TRBJ1-6	CASSVQGGLSPLHF	TGTGCCAGCAGTGTTCAAGGTGGGCTCTCACCCCTCCACTTT
few	TRBD1	TRBV20-1	TRBJ1-5	CSARRTGGTQPQHF	TGCAGTGCTAGAAGGACAGGGGGCACTCAGCCCCAGCATTTT
many	TRBD1	TRBV15	TRBJ2-7	CATSKKPWDSFYEQYF	TGTGCCACCAGCAAGAAGCCGTGGGACAGTTTCTACGAGCAGTACTTC
-	TRBD1	TRBV6-1	TRBJ1-2	CASSAGTGKSNYGYTF	TGTGCCAGCAGTGCCGGGACAGGGAAATCTAACTATGGCTACACCTTC
-	-	TRBV5-1	TRBJ1-2	CASSLSNPNYGYTF	TGCGCCAGCAGCTTGTCTAATCCCAACTATGGCTACACCTTC
few	-	TRBV5-1	TRBJ2-2	CASSPGSGTTGELFF	TGCGCCAGCAGCCCAGGATCAGGGACGACCGGGGAGCTGTTTTTT
-	-	TRBV5-1	TRBJ2-1	CASSLIGGARNEQFF	TGCGCCAGCAGCTTGATTGGGGGGGCGAGAAATGAGCAGTTCTTC
few	TRBD2	TRBV6-1	TRBJ2-3	CASTEAGGNTQYF	TGTGCCAGCACCGAAGCGGGGGGAAATACGCAGTATTTT
few	-	TRBV7-2	TRBJ2-3	CASSFDRDRLGGDTQYF	TGTGCCAGCAGCTTCGATCGAGACAGGTTGGGTGGGGATACGCAGTATTTT
-	TRBD1	TRBV29-1	TRBJ1-3	CSVASTGGYSGNTIYF	TGCAGCGTTGCATCGACAGGGGGCTACTCTGGAAACACCATATATTTT
-	TRBD2	TRBV20-1	TRBJ2-7	CSVPGLAGLYEQYF	TGCAGTGTCCCGGGACTAGCGGGTTTATACGAGCAGTACTTC
-	-	TRBV4-3	TRBJ1-1	CASSQEMENTEAFF	TGCGCCAGCAGCCAAGAGATGGAGAACACTGAAGCTTTCTTT
-	TRBD1	TRBV7-9	TRBJ2-5	CASSLGARDRGRETQYF	TGTGCCAGCAGCTTAGGCGCCCGGGACAGGGGCCGAGAGACCCAGTACTTC
few	-	TRBV6-5	TRBJ2-2	CASSYVPGTQMTGELFF	TGTGCCAGCAGTTACGTCCCAGGGACTCAAATGACCGGGGAGCTGTTTTTT
few	TRBD1	TRBV6-1	TRBJ1-3	CASSMDRGKGNTIYF	TGTGCCAGCAGTATGGACAGGGGGAAAGGAAACACCATATATTTT
many	-	TRBV29-1	TRBJ2-1	CSGGRNYNEQFF	TGCAGCGGAGGACGCAACTACAATGAGCAGTTCTTC
few	TRBD2	TRBV27	TRBJ2-2	CASRLAGATGELFF	TGTGCCAGCAGGCTAGCGGGAGCCACCGGGGAGCTGTTTTTT
-	TRBD1	TRBV6-1	TRBJ1-4	CASSLGTGREKLFF	TGTGCCAGCAGTCTCGGGACAGGGAGGGAAAAACTGTTTTTT
-	-	TRBV7-3	TRBJ1-5	CASSLPGPGGNQPQHF	TGTGCCAGCAGCTTACCCGGCCCGGGAGGCAATCAGCCCCAGCATTTT
few	TRBD1	TRBV7-9	TRBJ2-5	CASRPTGGETQYF	TGTGCCAGCCGACCGACAGGGGGAGAGACCCAGTACTTC
-	-	TRBV6-1	TRBJ2-2	CASRRLLRGTGELFF	TGTGCCAGCAGGAGGCTACTACGAGGCACCGGGGAGCTGTTTTTT
many	-	TRBV12-3/TRBV12-4	TRBJ2-1	CASSSDRLNEQFF	TGTGCCAGCAGTTCGGACAGACTCAATGAGCAGTTCTTC
many	-	TRBV12-3/TRBV12-4	TRBJ1-2	CASSLTNYGYTF	TGTGCCAGCAGCTTAACTAACTATGGCTACACCTTC
-	-	TRBV20-1	TRBJ1-3	CSAVDRRLGNTIYF	TGCAGTGCTGTTGACAGGAGACTTGGAAACACCATATATTTT
-	-	TRBV29-1	TRBJ1-1	CSGAKTGLNTEAFF	TGCAGCGGAGCGAAGACAGGATTGAACACTGAAGCTTTCTTT
-	TRBD1	TRBV5-4	TRBJ2-7	CASSLDRVDEQYF	TGTGCCAGCAGCTTAGACAGGGTGGACGAGCAGTACTTC
-	TRBD1	TRBV7-9	TRBJ2-1	CASSLGGTGGYNEQFF	TGTGCCAGCAGCTTAGGAGGGACAGGGGGTTACAATGAGCAGTTCTTC
few	-	TRBV6-6	TRBJ2-2	CASSYGQIGELFF	TGTGCCAGCAGTTACGGGCAGATCGGGGAGCTGTTTTTT
many	TRBD1	TRBV29-1	TRBJ2-5	CSFGGTGVPETQYF	TGCAGCTTCGGAGGGACAGGGGTACCAGAGACCCAGTACTTC
few	-	TRBV21-1	TRBJ2-1	CASSNPSGREYNEQFF	TGTGCCAGCAGCAACCCTAGCGGGAGAGAATACAATGAGCAGTTCTTC
-	TRBD1	TRBV11-2	TRBJ2-7	CASSLVGEVGQGLNEQYF	TGTGCCAGCAGCTTAGTAGGGGAGGTCGGACAGGGGCTAAACGAGCAGTACTTC
few	TRBD1	TRBV25-1	TRBJ1-2	CATSYRQGTLTGYGYTF	TGTGCCACTTCATATCGACAGGGAACTCTCACCGGCTATGGCTACACCTTC
few	TRBD1	TRBV2	TRBJ1-2	CASSVPKQGADYGYTF	TGTGCCAGCAGTGTCCCGAAACAGGGGGCTGATTATGGCTACACCTTC